What follows are 2 T cell receptor beta chains derived from one specimen sequenced in a study of blood T cell repertoires in COVID-19. Measured with immunoSEQ multiplex PCR; TCRdb has only the in-frame clones, and not every one. The table records 14,000 to 15,000 clones, around 77% of them present only once. Sequenced sample: peripheral blood. Source of these receptors: a human donor in a cohort sampled during active COVID-19.

This clone was detected once. This chain links TRBV18 with TRBJ2-7; D is undetermined. CDR1 is KGHSH and CDR2 is LQKENI in the germline V gene. Between the trimmed V and J ends, which lost 6 bases and 0 bases, there was a span of 15 bases. The CDR3 consists of 15 residues. The CDR3 DNA reads TGTGCCAGCTCTGATGAACTTAGGAGCTCCTACGAGCAGTACTTC. Amino acids: CASSDELRSSYEQYF.

The rearrangement links TRBV4-2 to TRBJ2-1, with 8 bases lining up with TRBD2. The ends lost 0 bases at V and 0 bases at J; junction bases unmatched: 4. Germline V gene sequence: CDR1 LGHNA, CDR2 YNFKEQ. There are 17 residues in the CDR3. The CDR3 nucleotides read TGTGCCAGCAGCCAAGACGGAGCGGGGGACTCCTACAATGAGCAGTTCTTC. Protein: CASSQDGAGDSYNEQFF.